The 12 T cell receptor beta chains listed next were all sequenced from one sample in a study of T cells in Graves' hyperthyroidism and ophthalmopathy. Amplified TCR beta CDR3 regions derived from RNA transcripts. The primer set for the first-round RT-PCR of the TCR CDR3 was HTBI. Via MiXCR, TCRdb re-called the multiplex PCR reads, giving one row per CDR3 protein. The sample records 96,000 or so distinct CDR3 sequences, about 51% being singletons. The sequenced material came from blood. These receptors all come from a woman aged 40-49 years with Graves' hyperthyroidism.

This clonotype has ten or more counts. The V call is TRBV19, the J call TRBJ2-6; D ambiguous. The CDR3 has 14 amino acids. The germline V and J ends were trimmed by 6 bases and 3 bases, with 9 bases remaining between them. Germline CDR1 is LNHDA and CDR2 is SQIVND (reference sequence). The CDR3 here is CASSQNIGANVLTF. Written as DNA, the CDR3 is TGTGCCAGTAGCCAAAATATTGGGGCCAACGTCCTGACTTTC.

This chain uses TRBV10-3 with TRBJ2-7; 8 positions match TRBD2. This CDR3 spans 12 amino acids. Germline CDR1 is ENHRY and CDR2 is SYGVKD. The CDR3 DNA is TGTGCTAGTCCTAGCGGGTCCTACGAGCAGTACTTC. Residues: CASPSGSYEQYF.

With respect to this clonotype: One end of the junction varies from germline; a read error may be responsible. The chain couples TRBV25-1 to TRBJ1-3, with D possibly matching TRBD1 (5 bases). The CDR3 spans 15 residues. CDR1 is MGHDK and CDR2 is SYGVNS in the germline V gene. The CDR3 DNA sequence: TGTGCCAGCAGCTTTGGCGACAGCTCTGGAGACACCATATATTTT. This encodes CASSFGDSSGDTIYF. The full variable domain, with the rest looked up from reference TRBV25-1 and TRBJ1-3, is EADIYQTPRYLVIGTGKKITLECSQTMGHDKMYWYQQDPGMELHLIHYSYGVNSTEKGDLSSESTVSRIRTEHFPLTLESARPSHTSQYLCASSFGDSSGDTIYFGEGSWLTVV.

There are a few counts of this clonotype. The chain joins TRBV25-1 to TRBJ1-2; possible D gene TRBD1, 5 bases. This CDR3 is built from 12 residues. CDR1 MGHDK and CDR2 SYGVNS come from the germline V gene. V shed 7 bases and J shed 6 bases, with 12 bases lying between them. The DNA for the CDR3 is TGTGCCAGCAAAGACAGCGGAGATGGCTACACCTTC. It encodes CASKDSGDGYTF.

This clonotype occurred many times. CDR3 in amino acids: CASSLFMGEGPFTDTQYF. The CDR3 DNA reads TGTGCCAGCAGCTTATTTATGGGGGAGGGCCCCTTCACAGATACGCAGTATTTT. This chain connects TRBV7-8 to TRBJ2-3, with 7 bases matching TRBD2. Trimming cost V 2 bases and J 2 bases; bases outside gene matches: 13. The CDR3 loop spans 18 amino acids. CDR1 and CDR2 (germline): SGHVS, FQNEAQ.

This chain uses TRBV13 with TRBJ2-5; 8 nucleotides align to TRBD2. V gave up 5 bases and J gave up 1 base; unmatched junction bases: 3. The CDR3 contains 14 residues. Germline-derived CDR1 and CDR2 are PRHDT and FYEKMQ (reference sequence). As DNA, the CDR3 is TGTGCCAGCAGCGCCGGGAGGGCCCAAGAGACCCAGTACTTC. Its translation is CASSAGRAQETQYF.

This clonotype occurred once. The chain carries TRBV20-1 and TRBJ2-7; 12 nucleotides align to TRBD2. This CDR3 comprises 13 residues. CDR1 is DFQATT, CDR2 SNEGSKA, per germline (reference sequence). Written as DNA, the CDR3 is TGCAGCCCTAGGACTAGCGGGATCTACGAGCAGTACTTC. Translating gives CSPRTSGIYEQYF.

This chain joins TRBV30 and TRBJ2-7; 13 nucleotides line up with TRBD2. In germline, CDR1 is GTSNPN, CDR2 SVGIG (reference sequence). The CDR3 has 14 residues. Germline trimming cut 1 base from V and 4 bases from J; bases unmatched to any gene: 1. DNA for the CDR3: TGTGCCTGGAGTGCGGGACTAGCGGGGTACGAGCAGTACTTC. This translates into CAWSAGLAGYEQYF.

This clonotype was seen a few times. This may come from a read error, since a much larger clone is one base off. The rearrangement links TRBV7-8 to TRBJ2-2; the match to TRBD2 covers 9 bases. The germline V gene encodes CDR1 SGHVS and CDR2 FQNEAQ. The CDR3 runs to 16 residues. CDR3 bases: TGTGCCAGCAGCTTAAGGCGGGAGGGCCTCACCGGGGAGCCGTTTTTT. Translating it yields CASSLRREGLTGEPFF.

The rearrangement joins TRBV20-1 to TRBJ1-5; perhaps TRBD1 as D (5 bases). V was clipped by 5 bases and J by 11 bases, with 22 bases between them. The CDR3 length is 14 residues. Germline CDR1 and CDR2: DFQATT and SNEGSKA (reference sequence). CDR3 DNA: TGCAGTGCTCACCGGGGCCAAGGATTAGAGACCCAGCATTTT. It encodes CSAHRGQGLETQHF.

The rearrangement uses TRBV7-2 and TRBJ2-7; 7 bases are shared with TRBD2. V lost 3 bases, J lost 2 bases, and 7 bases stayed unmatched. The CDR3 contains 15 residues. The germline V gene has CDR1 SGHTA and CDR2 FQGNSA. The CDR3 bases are TGTGCCAGCAGCTTGGGGCTAGCGGCCACCTACGAGCAGTACTTC. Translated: CASSLGLAATYEQYF.

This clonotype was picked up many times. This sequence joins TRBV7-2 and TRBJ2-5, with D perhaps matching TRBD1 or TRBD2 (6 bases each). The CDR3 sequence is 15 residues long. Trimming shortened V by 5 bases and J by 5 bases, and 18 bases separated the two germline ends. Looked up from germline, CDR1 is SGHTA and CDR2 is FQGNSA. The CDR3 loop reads CASSQQGGVGETQYF. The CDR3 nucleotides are TGTGCCAGCAGCCAACAGGGAGGTGTCGGGGAGACCCAGTACTTC.